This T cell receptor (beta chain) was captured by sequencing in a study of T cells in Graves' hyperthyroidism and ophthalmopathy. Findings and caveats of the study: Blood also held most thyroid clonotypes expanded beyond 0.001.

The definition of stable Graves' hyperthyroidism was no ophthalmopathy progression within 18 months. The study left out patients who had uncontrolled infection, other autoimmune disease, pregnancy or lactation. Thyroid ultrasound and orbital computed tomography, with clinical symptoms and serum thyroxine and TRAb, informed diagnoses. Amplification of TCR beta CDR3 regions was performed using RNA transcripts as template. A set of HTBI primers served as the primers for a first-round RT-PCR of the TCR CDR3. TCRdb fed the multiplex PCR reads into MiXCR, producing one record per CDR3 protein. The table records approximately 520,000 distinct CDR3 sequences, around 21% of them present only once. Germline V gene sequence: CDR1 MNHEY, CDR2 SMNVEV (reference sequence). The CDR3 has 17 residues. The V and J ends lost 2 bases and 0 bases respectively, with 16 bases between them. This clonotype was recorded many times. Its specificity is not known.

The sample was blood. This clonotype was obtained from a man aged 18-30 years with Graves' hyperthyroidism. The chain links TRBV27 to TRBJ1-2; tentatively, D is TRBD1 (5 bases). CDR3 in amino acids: CASSLRGTGFTNYGYTF. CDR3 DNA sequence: TGTGCCAGCAGTTTACGGGGCACGGGGTTTACTAACTATGGCTACACCTTC.